A selection of T cell receptor beta chains follows, all from one sample in a study of T cell repertoires in ileal Crohn's disease. Clones were sequenced by immunoSEQ multiplex PCR, and TCRdb holds only the in-frame ones, with some missing. The sample has over 5,000 clones; roughly 91% are singletons. Sequencing input: ileal tissue. These TCRs come from an adult with Crohn's disease. Each CDR3 is given with its conserved first and last residue. D genes are given only for firm matches. Clone size, where shown, is once, few, many, or a class for clones that have expanded.

TRBV15,TRBJ2-7,NA,TRBD1,CATSRETQGAGDEQYF,TGTGCCACCAGCAGAGAAACGCAGGGGGCCGGCGACGAGCAGTACTTC
TRBV18,TRBJ1-1,NA,TRBD1,CASSPRGTANTEAFF,TGTGCCAGCTCACCACGGGGGACAGCGAACACTGAAGCTTTCTTT
TRBV2,TRBJ1-2,once,TRBD1,CASGQGKYTF,TGTGCCAGCGGACAGGGGAAATACACCTTC
TRBV5-1,TRBJ2-7,NA,NA,CASSLQGSSPYEQYF,TGCGCCAGCAGCTTGCAGGGGTCATCTCCCTACGAGCAGTACTTC
TRBV7-2,TRBJ1-2,NA,NA,CASSLVGRSYGYTF,TGTGCCAGCAGCTTAGTCGGCAGAAGTTATGGCTACACCTTC
TRBV11-1,TRBJ1-1,NA,TRBD1,CASSLAGQGGTEAFF,TGTGCCAGCAGCTTAGCAGGACAGGGCGGCACTGAAGCTTTCTTT
TRBV5-1,TRBJ2-7,NA,NA,CASSLQGAGYEQYF,TGCGCCAGCAGCTTGCAAGGGGCGGGGTACGAGCAGTACTTC
TRBV27,TRBJ1-4,NA,NA,CASSLGRGYQGKLFF,TGTGCCAGCAGTCTCGGGAGGGGTTATCAGGGAAAACTGTTTTTT
TRBV27,TRBJ1-2,NA,NA,CASSGGAGEGYTF,TGTGCCAGCAGTGGGGGAGCGGGGGAAGGCTACACCTTC
TRBV27,TRBJ1-5,few,NA,CASSLALPLNQPQHF,TGTGCCAGCAGTTTGGCTCTACCGCTAAATCAGCCCCAGCATTTT
TRBV7-2,TRBJ2-5,NA,NA,CASSLLGGRETQYF,TGTGCCAGCAGCTTATTGGGCGGTCGGGAGACCCAGTACTTC
TRBV7-2,TRBJ2-1,NA,NA,CASSSSRNEQFF,TGTGCCAGCAGCTCCAGTAGGAATGAGCAGTTCTTC
TRBV7-2,TRBJ2-1,NA,NA,CASSLTSPSSNEQFF,TGTGCCAGCAGCTTAACCTCCCCTTCCTCCAATGAGCAGTTCTTC
TRBV15,TRBJ1-4,NA,TRBD1,CATSRQRQGYEKLFF,TGTGCCACCAGCAGGCAACGACAGGGGTATGAAAAACTGTTTTTT
TRBV7-9,TRBJ2-1,NA,TRBD2,CASSLARGRYNEQFF,TGTGCCAGCAGCTTAGCGCGCGGGAGGTACAATGAGCAGTTCTTC
TRBV5-1,TRBJ1-2,NA,NA,CASSLAVGQGGSGYTF,TGCGCCAGCAGCTTGGCAGTGGGGCAGGGAGGAAGTGGCTACACCTTC
TRBV5-1,TRBJ1-4,NA,NA,CASSSRQAGRGEKLFF,TGCGCCAGCAGCTCCCGACAGGCTGGGCGTGGGGAAAAACTGTTTTTT
TRBV9,TRBJ2-1,NA,NA,CASSQQYNEQFF,TGTGCCAGCAGCCAGCAGTACAATGAGCAGTTCTTC
TRBV10-3,TRBJ2-1,NA,TRBD2,CAISLRLAGDPYNEQFF,TGTGCCATCAGTCTAAGACTAGCGGGAGACCCCTACAATGAGCAGTTCTTC
TRBV27,TRBJ2-2,NA,TRBD1,CASTNTDRGANTGELFF,TGTGCCAGCACTAATACTGACAGGGGCGCTAACACCGGGGAGCTGTTTTTT
TRBV30,TRBJ1-1,NA,NA,CAWSQGGGTEAFF,TGTGCCTGGTCTCAGGGAGGTGGCACTGAAGCTTTCTTT
TRBV12-1,TRBJ2-3,NA,NA,CASSSYGTPRGTDTQYF,TGTGCCAGCAGCTCATACGGGACTCCCCGGGGCACAGATACGCAGTATTTT
TRBV7-5,TRBJ2-3,NA,NA,CARSPTGRDITDTQYF,TGTGCCAGAAGCCCCACCGGGCGGGATATCACAGATACGCAGTATTTT
TRBV10-1,TRBJ1-5,NA,NA,CASSELDQPQHF,TGCGCCAGCAGTGAGTTGGACCAGCCCCAGCATTTT
TRBV15,TRBJ1-5,NA,NA,CATSSHPGGFGNQPQHF,TGTGCCACCAGCAGTCACCCTGGGGGCTTTGGCAATCAGCCCCAGCATTTT
TRBV4-3,TRBJ2-1,once,NA,CASSHGGNEQFF,TGCGCCAGCAGCCACGGAGGAAATGAGCAGTTCTTC
TRBV12-5,TRBJ1-5,once,TRBD1,CASGFQGVLNQPQHF,TGTGCTAGTGGTTTCCAGGGGGTTCTCAATCAGCCCCAGCATTTT
TRBV9,TRBJ1-2,once,NA,CASSPNRDHGYTF,TGTGCCAGCAGCCCAAACAGGGACCATGGCTACACCTTC
TRBV5-8,TRBJ1-5,few,NA,CASSGGQGFTQPQHF,TGTGCCAGCAGCGGGGGGCAGGGATTCACTCAGCCCCAGCATTTT
TRBV4-3,TRBJ2-1,NA,NA,CASSQERVWGLNEQFF,TGCGCCAGCAGCCAAGAGCGGGTATGGGGCTTGAATGAGCAGTTCTTC
TRBV30,TRBJ2-5,NA,NA,CAWGRQAQETQYF,TGTGCCTGGGGACGTCAGGCTCAAGAGACCCAGTACTTC
TRBV20-1,TRBJ2-7,NA,NA,CSARQNYEQYF,TGCAGTGCTAGGCAGAACTACGAGCAGTACTTC
TRBV9,TRBJ2-2,NA,NA,CASSVRGLSGELFF,TGTGCCAGCAGCGTACGGGGGTTGTCCGGGGAGCTGTTTTTT